The 15 T cell receptor beta chains below all came from one sample that was sequenced in a study of blood T cell repertoires in COVID-19. Libraries were prepared by immunoSEQ multiplex PCR; TCRdb keeps only in-frame clonotypes and omits some of them. The profile shows tens of thousands of clones, roughly 86% of them singletons. Sample: peripheral blood. The source of these receptors is a man aged 45-65 years with active or convalescent COVID-19.

This CDR3 reads CSAHRDNHTEAFF. The CDR3 DNA follows: TGCAGCGCTCACCGGGACAATCACACTGAAGCTTTCTTT. The V and J genes are TRBV29-1 and TRBJ1-1; the D gene is possibly TRBD1 (6 bases). The CDR3 totals 13 residues. Trimming removed 7 bases at V and 3 bases at J, with 15 bases between. Per germline, CDR1 SQVTM and CDR2 ANQGSEA. Variable domain in full (rest from reference TRBV29-1 and TRBJ1-1): SAVISQKPSRDICQRGTSLTIQCQVDSQVTMMFWYRQQPGQSLTLIATANQGSEATYESGFVIDKFPISRPNLTFSTLTVSNMSPEDSSIYLCSAHRDNHTEAFFGQGTRLTVV.

Here the CDR3 DNA reads TGTGCCAGTAGTATCGGAGGACTAGTATCTGATACGCAGTATTTT. Protein sequence: CASSIGGLVSDTQYF. The chain recombines TRBV19 with TRBJ2-3; 7 bases map to TRBD2. V shed 3 bases, J shed 6 bases, and the junction held 9 bases outside the gene matches. The germline V gene encodes CDR1 LNHDA and CDR2 SQIVND (reference sequence). The CDR3 covers 15 residues.

The chain links TRBV9 to TRBJ2-3, with 12 bases aligning to TRBD2. The CDR3 consists of 15 residues. Per germline, CDR1 SGDLS and CDR2 YYNGEE. Unmatched junction bases numbered 1, after V lost 2 bases and J lost 3 bases. CDR3 region: CASSVGLAGTDTQYF. In DNA, the CDR3 is TGTGCCAGCAGCGTCGGACTAGCGGGGACAGATACGCAGTATTTT.

The gene calls are TRBV19 and TRBJ2-1; TRBD2 might be the D (6 bases). The length of the CDR3 is 18 residues. The germline CDR1 and CDR2 sequences are LNHDA and SQIVND (reference sequence). Trimming removed 1 base from V and 1 base from J, with 17 bases in between. The CDR3, as DNA: TGTGCCAGTAGTATAGGATGGAGGGGCTCAAGGTCCTACAATGAGCAGTTCTTC. Residues: CASSIGWRGSRSYNEQFF.

The chain joins TRBV5-1 to TRBJ2-2, with TRBD2 matching 10 bases. V was clipped by 4 bases and J by 7 bases; unmatched bases: 16. This CDR3 is 18 amino acids long. In germline, CDR1 is SGHRS, CDR2 YFSETQ. The CDR3 region has the DNA TGCGCCAGCAGCCCGGCTAGCGGGGGCCTCTTTTTTAGCGGGGAGCTGTTTTTT. It translates to CASSPASGGLFFSGELFF. The variable domain in full, with the rest retrieved from reference TRBV5-1 and TRBJ2-2, is KAGVTQTPRYLIKTRGQQVTLSCSPISGHRSVSWYQQTPGQGLQFLFEYFSETQRNKGNFPGRFSGRQFSNSRSEMNVSTLELGDSALYLCASSPASGGLFFSGELFFGEGSRLTVL.

This rearrangement joins TRBV13 to TRBJ1-3; a weak D match, TRBD1 (5 bases). Per the germline V gene, CDR1 is PRHDT and CDR2 is FYEKMQ (reference sequence). Trimming removed 3 bases from V and 1 base from J, with 10 bases in between. The CDR3 spans 15 residues. CDR3 nucleotides: TGTGCCAGCAGCTTCAGAGGGACTTCTGGAAACACCATATATTTT. This encodes CASSFRGTSGNTIYF. Based on the CDR3 plus reference TRBV13 and TRBJ1-3, the full variable domain is AAGVIQSPRHLIKEKRETATLKCYPIPRHDTVYWYQQGPGQDPQFLISFYEKMQSDKGSIPDRFSAQQFSDYHSELNMSSLELGDSALYFCASSFRGTSGNTIYFGEGSWLTVV.

The gene calls are TRBV7-2 and TRBJ1-3; D unclear. Germline CDR1 SGHTA, CDR2 FQGNSA. The V and J ends lost 0 bases and 2 bases respectively, with 8 bases between them. The CDR3 has 15 residues. CDR3 sequence (DNA): TGTGCCAGCAGCTTAGCTTGGAGGGCTGGAAACACCATATATTTT. Translation gives CASSLAWRAGNTIYF.

The sample holds a few counts of this clone. The V gene is TRBV2, the J gene TRBJ1-2; 7 bases fit TRBD1. The germline V gene encodes CDR1 SNHLY and CDR2 FYNNEI. This CDR3 contains 14 residues. V lost 3 bases to trimming and J lost 9 bases; unmatched junction nucleotides: 10. In DNA form, the CDR3 reads TGTGCCAGCAGTGAGGGAGTGGGACAGAGAAGCTACACCTTC. This translates into CASSEGVGQRSYTF. Full variable domain (rest looked up from reference TRBV2 and TRBJ1-2): EPEVTQTPSHQVTQMGQEVILRCVPISNHLYFYWYRQILGQKVEFLVSFYNNEISEKSEIFDDQFSVERPDGSNFTLKIRSTKLEDSAMYFCASSEGVGQRSYTFGSGTRLTVV.

V is TRBV27 and J is TRBJ2-3; 11 bases align to TRBD2. Germline V lookup: CDR1 MNHEY, CDR2 SMNVEV (reference sequence). The CDR3 extends over 15 amino acids. V lost 7 bases and J lost 6; bases outside the gene matches: 9. The CDR3, as DNA: TGTGCCAGCAATGAAGTAGCGGGGGGGCAGGATACGCAGTATTTT. Amino acids: CASNEVAGGQDTQYF.

The chain couples TRBV9 to TRBJ1-1, with 10 bases matching TRBD1. Trimming at V came to 0 bases and at J to 2 bases, leaving 4 bases not matched to a gene. This CDR3 has 16 residues. CDR1 and CDR2 from the germline V gene are SGDLS and YYNGEE. CDR3: CASSVGQGALNTEAFF. The CDR3 DNA sequence: TGTGCCAGCAGCGTAGGACAGGGGGCCCTCAACACTGAAGCTTTCTTT.

This chain connects TRBV18 to TRBJ2-7; 9 nucleotides match TRBD1. Germline CDR1 is KGHSH and CDR2 is LQKENI. This CDR3 contains 14 residues. V was pared by 5 bases and J by 1 base, with 3 bases of the junction left unmatched. The CDR3 spells CASSTGTGSYEQYF. CDR3 coding DNA: TGTGCCAGCTCAACCGGGACAGGGTCCTACGAGCAGTACTTC.

The V gene is TRBV4-1, the J gene TRBJ2-1; TRBD2 matches at 7 bases. CDR3 size: 16 residues. Germline V lookup: CDR1 MGHRA, CDR2 YSYEKL. The ends lost 0 bases at V and 1 base at J; junction bases unmatched: 3. CDR3 DNA sequence: TGCGCCAGCAGCCAAGATGCGCGGGGGTCCTACAATGAGCAGTTCTTC. It specifies CASSQDARGSYNEQFF.

This chain connects TRBV28 to TRBJ1-2, with 7 positions matching TRBD1. There are 14 residues in the CDR3. Unmatched junction bases numbered 6, after V lost 3 bases and J lost 5 bases. The V gene's germline CDR1 is MDHEN and CDR2 SYDVKM. The CDR3 loop is CASSFSQGGYGYTF. The CDR3 bases are TGTGCCAGCAGTTTTTCCCAGGGGGGTTATGGCTACACCTTC.

The V call is TRBV3-1 (or the pseudogene TRBV3-2), the J call TRBJ2-3; TRBD2 matches 9 bases. CDR3 length equals 16 residues. With V trimmed by 5 bases and J by 2 bases, 8 bases remained unmatched. Germline V gene data show CDR1 as LGHDT and CDR2 as YNNKEL (reference sequence). Here the CDR3 DNA reads TGTGCCAGCAGCTTACTTAGCGGGGGTTTCACAGATACGCAGTATTTT. It translates to CASSLLSGGFTDTQYF.

This clone was seen once. The chain employs TRBV23-1 and TRBJ1-1; 7 bases align to TRBD1. TRBV23-1 is identified as an open reading frame with a role that is uncertain. V was clipped by 6 bases and J by 3 bases; unmatched bases: 16. The CDR3 totals 17 residues. The CDR3 bases are TGCGCCAGCAGCCATGGTAGATTAACCGACAGGGACACTGAAGCTTTCTTT. It translates to CASSHGRLTDRDTEAFF.